A single sample is the source of the 20 T cell receptor beta chains below, sequenced in a study of shared clonotypes between healthy human individuals. TCRdb's table, derived via immunoSEQ multiplex PCR, lists solely in-frame clones and lacks some. This sample has over a million clones, with around three quarters found just once. The specimen sequenced was memory CD4+ T cells from PBMCs. Subset: CD45RA-negative fraction. These receptor sequences come from a man aged 18 to 29 in good health. Some clones in this sample may be carry-over from other donors' samples.

This clone was seen a few times. The identical CDR3 is also encoded by other nucleotide sequences in the sample. This chain joins TRBV19 and TRBJ2-1, with TRBD2 matching 11 bases. CDR3 length: 16 residues. V was pared by 3 bases and J by 3 bases, with 4 bases of the junction left unmatched. CDR1 LNHDA and CDR2 SQIVND come from the germline V gene (reference sequence). The DNA of the CDR3 is TGTGCCAGTAGTATTCGGCTAGCGGGAGGCTACAATGAGCAGTTCTTC. Its translation: CASSIRLAGGYNEQFF.

This chain links TRBV7-8 with TRBJ2-7; possibly TRBD2 for D (7 bases). Between the trimmed V and J ends, which lost 3 bases and 3 bases, there was a span of 15 bases. Germline V gene lookup returns CDR1 SGHVS and CDR2 FQNEAQ. The CDR3 spans 15 residues. The chain's CDR3 is CASSLEAGHHYEQYF. The CDR3 nucleotides are TGTGCCAGCAGCTTGGAAGCGGGACACCACTACGAGCAGTACTTC.

The rearrangement uses TRBV18 and TRBJ1-3; TRBD1 matches 7 bases. CDR3 size: 17 residues. In germline, CDR1 is KGHSH, CDR2 LQKENI. V lost 0 bases, J lost 0 bases, and 5 bases stayed unmatched. The CDR3 spells CASSPPDRLYSGNTIYF. In nucleotides, the CDR3 is TGTGCCAGCTCACCACCGGACAGGCTCTACTCTGGAAACACCATATATTTT.

The rearrangement links TRBV10-1 to TRBJ2-7, with D possibly being TRBD1 (5 bases). The CDR3 covers 14 residues. Germline loops: CDR1 WNHNN, CDR2 SYGVQD (reference sequence). Trimming took off 7 bases at V and 3 bases at J, with 16 bases between the two ends. CDR3 residues: CASTMGQKCYEQYF. CDR3 sequence (DNA): TGCGCCAGCACTATGGGGCAGAAATGCTACGAGCAGTACTTC.

The J gene is TRBJ2-7, the V gene TRBV28; weak D call: TRBD1 (5 bases). The V and J ends lost 6 bases and 0 bases respectively, with 12 bases between them. The CDR3 totals 14 residues. Germline lookup yields CDR1 MDHEN and CDR2 SYDVKM. The CDR3 region is CASRQQESSYEQYF. In DNA, the CDR3 is TGTGCCAGCAGACAACAGGAGAGCTCCTACGAGCAGTACTTC.

The V gene is TRBV7-8, the J gene TRBJ2-7; D is undetermined. The germline CDR1 and CDR2 sequences are SGHVS and FQNEAQ. The germline V and J ends were trimmed by 1 base and 3 bases, with 7 bases remaining between them. CDR3 size: 13 residues. CDR3 amino acids: CASSLEVGYEQYF. In DNA form, the CDR3 reads TGTGCCAGCAGCTTAGAAGTGGGCTACGAGCAGTACTTC.

This chain uses TRBV5-4 with TRBJ1-2, with D possibly matching TRBD1 (6 bases). The V gene lost 4 bases and the J gene lost 8 bases, with 21 bases spanning the gap. Germline CDR1 and CDR2: SGHNT and YYREEE (reference sequence). CDR3 size: 15 residues. The CDR3 protein is CASSLTGQYAPGYTF. The CDR3 nucleotides read TGTGCCAGCAGCCTAACAGGACAGTATGCACCAGGCTACACCTTC.

The rearrangement links TRBV27 to TRBJ1-2; TRBD1 is a possible D gene (5 bases). Deletions cut 6 bases from V and 7 bases from J, with 21 bases between. This CDR3 region has 15 residues. Per the germline V gene, CDR1 is MNHEY and CDR2 is SMNVEV (reference sequence). CDR3 DNA: TGTGCCAGCAGCACCCGACAGACGAAGGCTACTGGCTACACCTTC. Its translation is CASSTRQTKATGYTF.

The chain has TRBV5-6 and TRBJ1-1, with D perhaps matching TRBD1 (5 bases). This CDR3 comprises 14 residues. Between the trimmed V and J ends, which lost 4 bases and 5 bases, there was a span of 15 bases. Germline CDR1 SGHDT, CDR2 YYEEEE. CDR3 amino acids: CASSLTGGITEAFF. The CDR3, as DNA: TGTGCCAGCAGCCTAACGGGGGGAATTACTGAAGCTTTCTTT.

This sequence joins TRBV19 and TRBJ2-6; D gene uncertain. V dropped 2 bases and J dropped 4 bases, with 15 bases sitting between them. The CDR3 has 17 residues. Germline V gene lookup returns CDR1 LNHDA and CDR2 SQIVND (reference sequence). The CDR3 DNA sequence: TGTGCCAGTAGTATATTACGGACGGGCGGCGGGGCCAACGTCCTGACTTTC. Its protein product is CASSILRTGGGANVLTF.

The chain couples TRBV6-5 to TRBJ2-5; tentatively, D is TRBD1 or TRBD2 (5 bases each). Deletions cut 4 bases from V and 5 bases from J, with 20 bases between. Germline CDR1 is MNHEY and CDR2 is SVGAGI. The CDR3 has 16 residues. This chain's CDR3 is CASSSRDRIGVETQYF. CDR3 sequence (DNA): TGTGCCAGCAGTTCCCGGGACCGAATCGGGGTGGAGACCCAGTACTTC.

The chain employs TRBV18 and TRBJ2-3; maybe TRBD2 (6 bases). CDR1 and CDR2 (germline): KGHSH, LQKENI. Between the trimmed V and J ends, which lost 2 bases and 4 bases, there was a span of 10 bases. The CDR3 totals 14 residues. The CDR3 bases are TGTGCCAGCTCACCAGGGGGGTACGCAGATACGCAGTATTTT. Translation: CASSPGGYADTQYF.

V usage is TRBV18 and J usage is TRBJ2-1; 7 bases match TRBD2. The CDR3 sequence is 16 residues long. CDR1 KGHSH and CDR2 LQKENI come from the germline V gene. J was trimmed by 4 bases and V by 3 bases; bases with no gene match: 9. The CDR3 bases are TGTGCCAGCTCACCTTTAGGGACTAACAGGTACAATGAGCAGTTCTTC. Its translation is CASSPLGTNRYNEQFF.

The chain carries TRBV5-1 and TRBJ2-7; the match to TRBD2 covers 8 bases. Trimming took 4 bases from V and 1 from J; bases not matched to a gene: 7. Germline V gives CDR1 SGHRS, CDR2 YFSETQ. The CDR3 covers 15 residues. CDR3 in DNA: TGCGCCAGCAGCCCGGGGGGGGCACGGTCCTACGAGCAGTACTTC. Its translation is CASSPGGARSYEQYF. Filled out from reference TRBV5-1 and TRBJ2-7, the complete variable domain reads KAGVTQTPRYLIKTRGQQVTLSCSPISGHRSVSWYQQTPGQGLQFLFEYFSETQRNKGNFPGRFSGRQFSNSRSEMNVSTLELGDSALYLCASSPGGARSYEQYFGPGTRLTVT.

The chain carries TRBV6-1 and TRBJ2-7, with 11 bases lining up with TRBD2. From germline, CDR1 is MNHNS and CDR2 SASEGT. The V segment lost 7 bases and the J segment 4 bases; nucleotides outside the gene matches: 6. The CDR3 consists of 14 residues. CDR3: CASTRTSGWYEQYF. In DNA, the CDR3 is TGTGCCAGCACGAGGACTAGCGGGTGGTACGAGCAGTACTTC.

This clone was detected ten times or more. The chain links TRBV20-1 to TRBJ2-1; D perhaps matches TRBD1 (7 bases). Trimming took off 6 bases at V and 10 bases at J, with 13 bases between the two ends. This CDR3 region has 11 residues. The germline gives CDR1 DFQATT, CDR2 SNEGSKA (reference sequence). The CDR3 loop reads CSAQGGGEQFF. Here the CDR3 DNA reads TGCAGTGCCCAGGGGGGCGGAGAGCAGTTCTTC.

V usage is TRBV6-5 and J usage is TRBJ2-1; D possibly uses TRBD1 or TRBD2 (5 bases each). The CDR3 contains 15 residues. V was pared by 2 bases and J by 10 bases, with 18 bases between. CDR1 and CDR2 from the germline V gene are MNHEY and SVGAGI. The CDR3 region has the DNA TGTGCCAGCAGTTACCAAATGAGGGACCCCAGGGAGCAGTTCTTC. Translating it yields CASSYQMRDPREQFF.

Note on this clone: A far larger clone is only one base removed, so a read error is likely. The genes are TRBV28 and TRBJ2-6; D not certain. Germline V gives CDR1 MDHEN, CDR2 SYDVKM. The CDR3 is 13 amino acids. Trimming took 6 bases from V and 2 from J, leaving 5 bases between them. The CDR3 DNA reads as TGTGCCAGCAGGGTAACTGGGGCCAACGTCCTGACTTTC. This sequence encodes CASRVTGANVLTF.

The chain carries TRBV5-1 and TRBJ2-3; D is uncertain. V lost 1 base and J lost 6, with 6 bases in between. The CDR3 covers 12 residues. The germline V gene has CDR1 SGHRS and CDR2 YFSETQ. CDR3 amino acids: CASSLIGDTQYF. The DNA for the CDR3 is TGCGCCAGCAGCTTGATTGGGGATACGCAGTATTTT.

In nucleotides, the CDR3 is TGTGCCAGCAGCCAAGGGACAGGGGCTAGCACAGATACGCAGTATTTT. Translating it yields CASSQGTGASTDTQYF. The chain links TRBV4-2 to TRBJ2-3, with 9 bases identical to TRBD1. This CDR3 comprises 16 residues. The junction had 2 bases not matched to a gene; V was cut back by 1 base and J by 0 bases. The V gene's germline CDR1 is LGHNA and CDR2 YNFKEQ.